This section outlines one T cell receptor (beta chain) sequence together with its context. Per the study methods: Amplification of reference gene primers was used by the study to estimate nucleated cell counts. Assay used: immunoSEQ multiplex PCR; TCRdb lists only in-frame clones, some missing. V and J calls plus clone size are reproduced from that table; the DNA served to infer D and trimming. Of 130,000 or so clones in the sample, around nine tenths were seen once. These data are taken from a study of blood T cell repertoires in COVID-19. V gave up 7 bases and J gave up 7 bases; unmatched junction bases: 6. Germline-derived CDR1 and CDR2 are KGHSH and LQKENI. This CDR3 is built from 13 residues.

Sequenced: peripheral blood. The chain recombines TRBV18 with TRBJ2-1; 8 bases are shared with TRBD1. This clonotype originated in a man aged 55 to 69 with COVID-19, enrolled during active disease. CDR3 amino acids: CASCMDRENEQFF. The CDR3 nucleotides are TGTGCCAGCTGTATGGACAGGGAAAATGAGCAGTTCTTC. Using reference TRBV18 and TRBJ2-1 for the parts outside the CDR3, the full variable domain is NAGVMQNPRHLVRRRGQEARLRCSPMKGHSHVYWYRQLPEEGLKFMVYLQKENIIDESGMPKERFSAEFPKEGPSILRIQQVVRGDSAAYFCASCMDRENEQFFGPGTRLTVL.